This T cell receptor (beta chain) stems from a study of vaccination and CD4 T cells after COVID-19. This clonotype ranks as medium-sized (0.01 to 0.1%). The antigen remains unidentified. As to time point: late sampling 161 to 241 days after vaccination in a few convalescent patients. Regarding treatment: roughly 10-day PBMC culture with coronavirus spike peptide pools or control peptides (ViraFEST assay). Germline values: CDR1 DFQATT, CDR2 SNEGSKA (reference sequence). This CDR3 has 14 residues. Trimming cost V 5 bases and J 6 bases, with 14 bases left between them. The Oncomine TCR Beta short-read assay was what sequenced the DNA obtained from cultured CD4+ T cells. Via MiXCR, TCRdb re-called the PCR reads, giving one row per CDR3 protein. Among around 23,000 distinct CDR3 sequences listed, around a third were seen once.

The sequences come from CD4+ T cells from blood, cultured in vitro, collected about 7 months after SARS-CoV-2 vaccination. V and J are TRBV20-1 and TRBJ2-6; D remains unclear. The clonotype originates from a human donor who had recovered from COVID-19. CDR3 sequence (DNA): TGCAGTGCTCACCCGGCTTCTTCGGCCAACGTCCTGACTTTC. Protein: CSAHPASSANVLTF.